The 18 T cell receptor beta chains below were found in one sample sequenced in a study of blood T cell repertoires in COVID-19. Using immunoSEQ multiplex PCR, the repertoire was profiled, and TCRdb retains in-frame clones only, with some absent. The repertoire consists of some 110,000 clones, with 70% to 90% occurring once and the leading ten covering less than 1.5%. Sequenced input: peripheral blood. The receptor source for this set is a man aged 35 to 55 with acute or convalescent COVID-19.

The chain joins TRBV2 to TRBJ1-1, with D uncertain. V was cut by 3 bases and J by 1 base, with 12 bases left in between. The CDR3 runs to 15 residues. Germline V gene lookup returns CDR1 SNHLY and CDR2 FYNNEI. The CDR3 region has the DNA TGTGCCAGCAGTGAGTCAGGAGAGGGGAACACTGAAGCTTTCTTT. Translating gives CASSESGEGNTEAFF.

CDR3 bases: TGTGCCAGCAGTTCCGCGGGGGTGGGGACTGAAGCTTTCTTT. Amino acid sequence: CASSSAGVGTEAFF. The V call is TRBV28, the J call TRBJ1-1, with D possibly being TRBD1 (5 bases). With 4 bases removed from V and 5 bases from J, the gap between germline ends came to 14 bases. This CDR3 has 14 amino acids. Per the germline V gene, CDR1 is MDHEN and CDR2 is SYDVKM.

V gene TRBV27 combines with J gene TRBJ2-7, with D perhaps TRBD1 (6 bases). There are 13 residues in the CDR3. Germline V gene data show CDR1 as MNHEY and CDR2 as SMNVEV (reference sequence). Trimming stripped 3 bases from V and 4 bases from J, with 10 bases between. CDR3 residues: CASSLRTAYEQYF. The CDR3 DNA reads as TGTGCCAGCAGTTTGCGGACAGCTTACGAGCAGTACTTC.

The DNA for the CDR3 is TGTGCCAGCAGCTACTACGGGGGGCTGGGTGCAGATACGCAGTATTTT. Translation: CASSYYGGLGADTQYF. The V and J genes are TRBV5-5 and TRBJ2-3; TRBD2 is a possible D gene (7 bases). The V and J ends lost 3 bases and 4 bases respectively, with 18 bases between them. CDR3 length equals 16 residues. CDR1 and CDR2 (germline): SGHKS, YYEKEE (reference sequence).

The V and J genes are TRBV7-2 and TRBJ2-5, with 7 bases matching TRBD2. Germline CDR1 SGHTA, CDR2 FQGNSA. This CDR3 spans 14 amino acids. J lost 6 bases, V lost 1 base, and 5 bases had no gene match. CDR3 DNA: TGTGCCAGCAGCTTAGAGGGAGGGGTGAAGACCCAGTACTTC. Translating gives CASSLEGGVKTQYF.

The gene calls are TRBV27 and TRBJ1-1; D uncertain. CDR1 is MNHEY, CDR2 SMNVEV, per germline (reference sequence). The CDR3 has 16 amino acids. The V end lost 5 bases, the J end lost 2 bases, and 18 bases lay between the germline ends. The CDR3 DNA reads TGTGCCAGCAGTCCCGGTCCATCGAGGGCTAACACTGAAGCTTTCTTT. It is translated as CASSPGPSRANTEAFF.

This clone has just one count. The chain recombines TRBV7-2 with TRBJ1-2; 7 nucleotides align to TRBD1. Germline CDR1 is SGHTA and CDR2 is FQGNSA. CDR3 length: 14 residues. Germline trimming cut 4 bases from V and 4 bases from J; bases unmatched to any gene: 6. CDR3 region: CASSSAGTAYGYTF. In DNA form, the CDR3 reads TGTGCCAGCAGCTCGGCCGGGACAGCCTATGGCTACACCTTC. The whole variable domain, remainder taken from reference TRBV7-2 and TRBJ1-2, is GAGVSQSPSNKVTEKGKDVELRCDPISGHTALYWYRQSLGQGLEFLIYFQGNSAPDKSGLPSDRFSAERTGGSVSTLTIQRTQQEDSAVYLCASSSAGTAYGYTFGSGTRLTVV.

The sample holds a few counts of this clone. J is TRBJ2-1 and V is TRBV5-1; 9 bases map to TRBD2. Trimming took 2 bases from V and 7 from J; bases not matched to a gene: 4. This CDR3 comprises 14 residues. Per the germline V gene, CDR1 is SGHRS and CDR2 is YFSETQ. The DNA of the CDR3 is TGCGCCAGCAGCTTAAGCGGGGGGTGGAATGAGCAGTTCTTC. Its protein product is CASSLSGGWNEQFF.

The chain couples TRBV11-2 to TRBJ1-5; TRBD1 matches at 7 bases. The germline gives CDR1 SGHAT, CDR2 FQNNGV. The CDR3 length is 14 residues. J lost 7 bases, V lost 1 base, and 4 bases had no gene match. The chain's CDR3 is CASSLVTGWQPQHF. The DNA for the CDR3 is TGTGCCAGCAGCTTAGTGACAGGGTGGCAGCCCCAGCATTTT.

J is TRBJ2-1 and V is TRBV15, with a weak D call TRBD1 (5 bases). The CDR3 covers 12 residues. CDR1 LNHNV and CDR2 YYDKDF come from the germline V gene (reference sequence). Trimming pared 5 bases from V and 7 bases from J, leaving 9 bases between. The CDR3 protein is CATSRRQNEQFF. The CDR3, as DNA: TGTGCCACCAGCCGAAGACAGAATGAGCAGTTCTTC. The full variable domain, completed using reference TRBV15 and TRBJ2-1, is DAMVIQNPRYQVTQFGKPVTLSCSQTLNHNVMYWYQQKSSQAPKLLFHYYDKDFNNEADTPDNFQSRRPNTSFCFLDIRSPGLGDTAMYLCATSRRQNEQFFGPGTRLTVL.

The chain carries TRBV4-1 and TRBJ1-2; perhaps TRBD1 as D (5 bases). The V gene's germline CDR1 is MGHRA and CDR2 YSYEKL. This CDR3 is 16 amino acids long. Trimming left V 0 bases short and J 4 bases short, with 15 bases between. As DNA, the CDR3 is TGCGCCAGCAGCCAAGAAGGGGCCAGCCTGGCCTATGGCTACACCTTC. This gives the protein CASSQEGASLAYGYTF.

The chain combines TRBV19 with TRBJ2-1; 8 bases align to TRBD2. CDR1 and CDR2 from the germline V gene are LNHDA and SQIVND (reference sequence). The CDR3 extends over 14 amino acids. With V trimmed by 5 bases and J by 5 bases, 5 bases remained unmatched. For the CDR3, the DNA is TGTGCCAGTAGTCGACTAGCGAGTGACAATGAGCAGTTCTTC. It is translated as CASSRLASDNEQFF.

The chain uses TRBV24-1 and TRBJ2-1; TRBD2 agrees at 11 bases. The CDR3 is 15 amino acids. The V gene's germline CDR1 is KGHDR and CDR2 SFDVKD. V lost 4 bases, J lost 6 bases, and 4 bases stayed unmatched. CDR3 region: CATSDLSGRANEQFF. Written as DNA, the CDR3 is TGTGCCACCAGTGACCTTAGCGGGAGGGCCAATGAGCAGTTCTTC.

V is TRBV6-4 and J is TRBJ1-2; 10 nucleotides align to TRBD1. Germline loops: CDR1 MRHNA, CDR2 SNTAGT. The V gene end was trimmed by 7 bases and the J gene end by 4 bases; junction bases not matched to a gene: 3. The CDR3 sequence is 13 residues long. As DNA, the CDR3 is TGTGCCAGCAAGGGGACAGGGGTCTATGGCTACACCTTC. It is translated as CASKGTGVYGYTF.

CDR3 sequence: CASSLGQNNSPLHF. CDR3 coding DNA: TGTGCCAGCAGCCTCGGACAGAATAATTCACCCCTCCACTTT. The rearrangement joins TRBV3-1 (or the pseudogene TRBV3-2) to TRBJ1-6; maybe TRBD1 (6 bases). From germline, CDR1 is LGHDT and CDR2 YNNKEL (reference sequence). The V and J ends lost 4 bases and 5 bases respectively, with 9 bases between them. CDR3 length: 14 residues.

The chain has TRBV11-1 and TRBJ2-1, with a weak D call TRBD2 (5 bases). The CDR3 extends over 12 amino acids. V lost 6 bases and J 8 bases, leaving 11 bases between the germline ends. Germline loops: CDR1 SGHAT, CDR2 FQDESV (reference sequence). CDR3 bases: TGTGCCAGCAGGGGCCTAGCCGATGAGCAGTTCTTC. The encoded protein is CASRGLADEQFF.

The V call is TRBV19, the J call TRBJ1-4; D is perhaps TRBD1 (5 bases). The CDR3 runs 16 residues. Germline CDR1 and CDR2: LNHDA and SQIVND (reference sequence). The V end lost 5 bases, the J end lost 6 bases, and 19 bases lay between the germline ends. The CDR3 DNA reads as TGTGCCAGTAGTTACGACCCAGGGCTACGTGATGAAAAACTGTTTTTT. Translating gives CASSYDPGLRDEKLFF.

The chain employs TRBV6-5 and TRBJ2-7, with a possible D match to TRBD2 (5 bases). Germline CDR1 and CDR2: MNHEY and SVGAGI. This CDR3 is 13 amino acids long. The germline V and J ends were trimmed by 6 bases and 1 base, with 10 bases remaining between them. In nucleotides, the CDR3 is TGTGCCAGCAGCAGGACTCAATCCTACGAGCAGTACTTC. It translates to CASSRTQSYEQYF.